This T cell receptor beta chain was captured in a study of OX40 agonist ivuxolimab in advanced cancers. Study-wide context: In this trial design, patients received ivuxolimab intravenously at 0.01 to 10 mg/kg every 2 weeks.

The CDR3 consists of 12 residues. The ends were cut back, 6 bases at V and 6 bases at J, with 8 bases in the middle. The germline V gene encodes CDR1 SEHNR and CDR2 FQNEAQ (reference sequence). TCRdb's table, derived via immunoSEQ multiplex PCR, lists solely in-frame clones and lacks some. Of 70,000 to 75,000 clones listed, roughly four fifths are singletons. Sequences were derived from CD4+ or CD8+ T cells sorted from blood, sampled in a trial of the OX40 agonist ivuxolimab. The rearrangement joins TRBV7-9 to TRBJ2-2; D remains ambiguous. The receptor's source is an adult with an advanced solid tumor such as melanoma, head and neck, liver or kidney cancer. The CDR3 nucleotides read TGTGCCAGCAGGAAAATGGCCGGGGAGCTGTTTTTT. Encoded protein: CASRKMAGELFF.